These 19 T cell receptor beta chains came from one sample sequenced in a study of siplizumab effects on memory and regulatory T cells. Libraries were prepared by immunoSEQ multiplex PCR; TCRdb keeps only in-frame clonotypes and omits some of them. The sample gives more than 85,000 clones, more than 80% of which show up once; 15% is in the top ten. The sequencing sample was made of CD4+ T cells sorted from blood. The receptors derive from a human donor in good health.

This clone was recorded once. This chain uses TRBV6-1 with TRBJ2-1; D is perhaps TRBD1 or TRBD2 (5 bases each). The CDR3 length is 15 residues. V lost 5 bases, J lost 4 bases, and 15 bases lay in between. The germline CDR1 and CDR2 sequences are MNHNS and SASEGT. CDR3 DNA sequence: TGTGCCAGCAGTCTCGAGGGGTTAGGGTACAATGAGCAGTTCTTC. Protein: CASSLEGLGYNEQFF.

The V call is TRBV2, the J call TRBJ1-6; D not certain. V lost 6 bases and J lost 14, with 20 bases in between. Germline lookup yields CDR1 SNHLY and CDR2 FYNNEI. The CDR3 sequence is 14 residues long. Written as DNA, the CDR3 is TGTGCCAGCAGCCCGGGGTCGGAGGGAAGGGCCCTCCACTTT. It is translated as CASSPGSEGRALHF.

The V call is TRBV4-1, the J call TRBJ1-4; no clear D. The CDR3 spans 15 residues. The V end was cut by 0 bases, the J end by 8 bases, with 13 bases between. The germline V gene has CDR1 MGHRA and CDR2 YSYEKL. The CDR3 here is CASSQDAGFGEKLFF. CDR3 bases: TGCGCCAGCAGCCAAGACGCGGGGTTTGGAGAAAAACTGTTTTTT.

The chain is built from TRBV2 and TRBJ2-7, with 14 bases identical to TRBD2. V lost 6 bases and J lost 2; bases outside the gene matches: 0. This CDR3 region has 14 residues. Per germline, CDR1 SNHLY and CDR2 FYNNEI. The CDR3 nucleotides are TGTGCCAGCAGGGGACTAGCGGGGGCCTACGAGCAGTACTTC. Amino acids: CASRGLAGAYEQYF. Full variable domain (rest looked up from reference TRBV2 and TRBJ2-7): EPEVTQTPSHQVTQMGQEVILRCVPISNHLYFYWYRQILGQKVEFLVSFYNNEISEKSEIFDDQFSVERPDGSNFTLKIRSTKLEDSAMYFCASRGLAGAYEQYFGPGTRLTVT.

V usage is TRBV5-1 and J usage is TRBJ2-2, with D perhaps matching TRBD1 (6 bases). Trimming removed 6 bases at V and 7 bases at J, with 16 bases between. This CDR3 has 14 amino acids. Germline V CDR1 and CDR2: SGHRS, YFSETQ. Here the CDR3 DNA reads TGCGCCAGCAACCCCCGAGTAGGGGGCGGGGAGCTGTTTTTT. Amino acid sequence: CASNPRVGGGELFF. The whole variable domain, remainder taken from reference TRBV5-1 and TRBJ2-2, is KAGVTQTPRYLIKTRGQQVTLSCSPISGHRSVSWYQQTPGQGLQFLFEYFSETQRNKGNFPGRFSGRQFSNSRSEMNVSTLELGDSALYLCASNPRVGGGELFFGEGSRLTVL.

This clone was recorded only once. This chain links TRBV28 with TRBJ2-7; TRBD1 agrees at 10 bases. Germline V gene sequence: CDR1 MDHEN, CDR2 SYDVKM. V lost 8 bases, J lost 9 bases, and 16 bases stayed unmatched. The CDR3 contains 15 residues. The DNA of the CDR3 is TGTGCCAGCGGCCGCCGGGACAGGGGCGGCCCGGGGCAGTACTTC. This gives the protein CASGRRDRGGPGQYF.

The chain has TRBV20-1 and TRBJ2-7; no definite D call. Trimming removed 2 bases from V and 4 bases from J, with 0 bases in between. Germline assignment: CDR1 DFQATT and CDR2 SNEGSKA (reference sequence). This CDR3 has 9 amino acids. The CDR3 loop is CSARYEQYF. The CDR3 DNA follows: TGCAGTGCTAGATACGAGCAGTACTTC.

J is TRBJ1-2 and V is TRBV27, with D uncertain. V was pared by 4 bases and J by 3 bases, with 9 bases between. The germline V gene has CDR1 MNHEY and CDR2 SMNVEV (reference sequence). The CDR3 is 13 residues long. CDR3 loop: CASSSDGDYGYTF. In nucleotides, the CDR3 is TGTGCCAGCAGTTCGGACGGTGACTATGGCTACACCTTC.

The chain employs TRBV18 and TRBJ1-5; D unresolved. The CDR3 contains 15 residues. Trimming cost V 3 bases and J 1 base, with 10 bases left between them. Germline CDR1 is KGHSH and CDR2 is LQKENI. The CDR3 bases are TGTGCCAGCTCACCGAAAGCAGGCAGCAATCAGCCCCAGCATTTT. It specifies CASSPKAGSNQPQHF.

V is TRBV27 and J is TRBJ1-2; D is unresolved. The CDR3 consists of 13 residues. Trimming cost V 1 base and J 3 bases, with 6 bases left between them. Germline loops: CDR1 MNHEY, CDR2 SMNVEV (reference sequence). DNA of the CDR3: TGTGCCAGCAGTTTATTGTCGGACTATGGCTACACCTTC. Its protein is CASSLLSDYGYTF.

This clone was seen just once. V gene TRBV10-3 combines with J gene TRBJ2-1; no reliable D call. The germline V gene has CDR1 ENHRY and CDR2 SYGVKD. Trimming removed 5 bases at V and 0 bases at J, with 11 bases between. CDR3 length: 15 amino acids. This chain's CDR3 is CAISNPGVSYNEQFF. In DNA, the CDR3 is TGTGCCATCAGTAATCCCGGCGTCTCCTACAATGAGCAGTTCTTC.

In its sample, this clone was seen once. This sample includes further DNA sequences coding for the same CDR3. The rearrangement joins TRBV18 to TRBJ2-7; 8 bases fit TRBD1. This CDR3 has 15 residues. The V gene end was trimmed by 0 bases and the J gene end by 6 bases; junction bases not matched to a gene: 7. Germline V gives CDR1 KGHSH, CDR2 LQKENI. The CDR3 spells CASSPPGQATPEQYF. CDR3 bases: TGTGCCAGCTCACCACCGGGACAGGCTACTCCCGAGCAGTACTTC. The variable domain in full, with the rest retrieved from reference TRBV18 and TRBJ2-7, is NAGVMQNPRHLVRRRGQEARLRCSPMKGHSHVYWYRQLPEEGLKFMVYLQKENIIDESGMPKERFSAEFPKEGPSILRIQQVVRGDSAAYFCASSPPGQATPEQYFGPGTRLTVT.

This chain joins TRBV28 and TRBJ1-3, with a weak D call TRBD1 (5 bases). V was trimmed by 2 bases and J by 6 bases, leaving 11 bases between them. CDR3 size: 14 residues. Germline lookup yields CDR1 MDHEN and CDR2 SYDVKM. CDR3 coding DNA: TGTGCCAGCAGTTTACAGGGTGATCTAAACACCATATATTTT. Residues: CASSLQGDLNTIYF.

J is TRBJ2-3 and V is TRBV7-9; the D call may be TRBD1 or TRBD2 (5 bases each). The CDR3 is 15 residues long. The germline V gene encodes CDR1 SEHNR and CDR2 FQNEAQ (reference sequence). Trimming took 5 bases from V and 0 from J, leaving 12 bases between them. CDR3 residues: CASSLGRLSTDTQYF. The CDR3 nucleotides read TGTGCCAGCAGCCTGGGACGGCTGAGCACAGATACGCAGTATTTT.

V is TRBV10-2 and J is TRBJ2-3; TRBD2 aligns across 7 bases. With 9 bases clipped from V and 4 bases from J, the junction kept 19 bases outside the gene matches. Germline values: CDR1 WSHSY, CDR2 SAAADI. The CDR3 runs 17 residues. CDR3 sequence (DNA): TGCGCCAGTCGATCGTTGGGCGGTGCGGGAGCCGCAGATACGCAGTATTTT. Translating gives CASRSLGGAGAADTQYF.

The gene calls are TRBV5-1 and TRBJ2-6; 10 bases align to TRBD1. The V segment lost 0 bases and the J segment 3 bases; nucleotides outside the gene matches: 6. There are 18 residues in the CDR3. CDR1 is SGHRS and CDR2 is YFSETQ in the germline V gene. In nucleotides, the CDR3 is TGCGCCAGCAGCTTGGATGGACAGGGGGGCGATGGGGCCAACGTCCTGACTTTC. Translated: CASSLDGQGGDGANVLTF.

The rearrangement joins TRBV9 to TRBJ1-2, with a possible D match to TRBD1 (6 bases). CDR1 and CDR2 (germline): SGDLS, YYNGEE. The germline V and J ends were trimmed by 5 bases and 0 bases, with 20 bases remaining between them. This CDR3 is 17 amino acids long. CDR3 loop: CASSDTPGTLTNYGYTF. The CDR3 region has the DNA TGTGCCAGCAGTGATACGCCGGGGACACTAACTAACTATGGCTACACCTTC.

The V call is TRBV10-2, the J call TRBJ1-2; no definite D call. CDR1 is WSHSY, CDR2 SAAADI, per germline. CDR3 length: 12 residues. V lost 5 bases to trimming and J lost 4 bases, with 8 bases between them. As DNA, the CDR3 is TGCGCCAGCAGTAGAAAGACCTATGGCTACACCTTC. It translates to CASSRKTYGYTF.

J is TRBJ2-6 and V is TRBV7-9, with 11 nucleotides matching TRBD2. The CDR3 totals 19 residues. V lost 5 bases to trimming and J lost 0 bases; unmatched junction nucleotides: 9. Germline-derived CDR1 and CDR2 are SEHNR and FQNEAQ (reference sequence). CDR3: CASSILILAGDSGANVLTF. In DNA, the CDR3 is TGTGCCAGCAGCATACTCATACTAGCGGGAGACTCTGGGGCCAACGTCCTGACTTTC.